This entry lists 23 T cell receptor beta chains sequenced from one sample in a study of patients and donors after allogeneic stem cell transplantation. TCRdb redid the calling of the RT-PCR reads with MiXCR, one entry per CDR3 protein. The sample includes around 160,000 distinct CDR3 sequences, approximately 30% of them seen just once. Sequenced material: blood, either unsorted or a sorted T cell fraction (not recorded which). These receptors originate from a human donor who was either an allogeneic HSCT recipient or a stem cell or donor lymphocyte infusion donor (not recorded which). It is not recorded whose cells these are; they may come from a transplant donor.

The J gene is TRBJ2-1, the V gene TRBV7-6; 11 bases are shared with TRBD2. After removal of 1 base from V and 4 bases from J, the junction contained 3 bases not matched to a gene. The CDR3 has 16 amino acids. In germline, CDR1 is SGHVS, CDR2 FNYEAQ. In DNA form, the CDR3 reads TGTGCCAGCAGCTTAGGCCTAGCGGGGGGATACAATGAGCAGTTCTTC. Its protein is CASSLGLAGGYNEQFF.

This clonotype has only a few counts. This chain links TRBV20-1 with TRBJ1-2; TRBD1 is a possible D gene (5 bases). The CDR3 runs to 11 residues. CDR1 DFQATT and CDR2 SNEGSKA come from the germline V gene (reference sequence). V lost 8 bases and J 1 base, leaving 8 bases between the germline ends. The CDR3 is CSPQGNYGYTF. In DNA, the CDR3 is TGCAGTCCCCAGGGTAACTATGGCTACACCTTC.

The chain uses TRBV7-2 and TRBJ1-5, with D unclear. In germline, CDR1 is SGHTA, CDR2 FQGNSA. The CDR3 covers 14 residues. Trimming removed 1 base from V and 5 bases from J, with 9 bases in between. CDR3 DNA: TGTGCCAGCAGCTTAGGGCAGTCCTATCAGCCCCAGCATTTT. Translation: CASSLGQSYQPQHF.

This clonotype was picked up a small number of times. The chain joins TRBV27 to TRBJ2-7; D gene uncertain. The germline gives CDR1 MNHEY, CDR2 SMNVEV (reference sequence). This CDR3 is 14 amino acids long. V was trimmed by 5 bases and J by 0 bases, leaving 11 bases between them. The DNA of the CDR3 is TGTGCCAGCAGTCACCCCAGAGTCTCCTACGAGCAGTACTTC. Protein product: CASSHPRVSYEQYF.

This clonotype was recorded a few times. V gene TRBV12-3 or TRBV12-4 combines with J gene TRBJ1-2; D unclear. The germline V and J ends were trimmed by 6 bases and 10 bases, with 3 bases remaining between them. The CDR3 extends over 8 amino acids. CDR3 nucleotides: TGTGCCAGCAGGCCCTACACCTTC. Protein sequence: CASRPYTF.

In its sample, this clonotype was seen a few times. The V gene is TRBV21-1, the J gene TRBJ1-1; the DNA was not used to check the table's D call, TRBD1. TRBV21-1 is an annotated pseudogene. The CDR3 spans 16 residues. The DNA for the CDR3 is TGTGCCAGCAGCAAAGATTGGGAACCGGGAACAAGCGAAGCTTTCTTT. Amino acids: CASSKDWEPGTSEAFF.

The chain employs TRBV3-1 and TRBJ2-7; 7 bases fit TRBD2. Trimming at V came to 4 bases and at J to 2 bases, leaving 5 bases not matched to a gene. There are 14 residues in the CDR3. The V gene's germline CDR1 is LGHDT and CDR2 YNNKEL (reference sequence). CDR3 DNA sequence: TGTGCCAGCAGCCCTCCTAGCGGACCCTACGAGCAGTACTTC. Translation gives CASSPPSGPYEQYF.

The V call is TRBV20-1, the J call TRBJ2-6, with unresolved D. From germline, CDR1 is DFQATT and CDR2 SNEGSKA (reference sequence). V was cut by 1 base and J by 1 base, with 2 bases left in between. This CDR3 spans 13 amino acids. The CDR3 spells CSARGSGANVLTF. The DNA for the CDR3 is TGCAGTGCTAGAGGGTCTGGGGCCAACGTCCTGACTTTC.

The chain carries TRBV29-1 and TRBJ2-1, with D perhaps TRBD1 (6 bases). Per the germline V gene, CDR1 is SQVTM and CDR2 is ANQGSEA. V was shortened by 4 bases and J by 2 bases, with 9 bases between the two germline ends. The CDR3 totals 13 residues. CDR3 sequence (DNA): TGCAGCGTTGTGGGACACACCTACAATGAGCAGTTCTTC. Amino acids: CSVVGHTYNEQFF.

The CDR3 bases are TGTGCCACCAGCAACCGAGCGGAGACCTACGAGCAGTACTTC. Amino acids: CATSNRAETYEQYF. The rearrangement joins TRBV15 to TRBJ2-7; a possible D gene is TRBD2 (5 bases). Per germline, CDR1 LNHNV and CDR2 YYDKDF (reference sequence). Trimming stripped 4 bases from V and 2 bases from J, with 12 bases between. This CDR3 region has 14 residues.

The chain joins TRBV19 to TRBJ1-5; 10 nucleotides line up with TRBD1. V gave up 7 bases and J gave up 5 bases; unmatched junction bases: 5. CDR1 is LNHDA and CDR2 is SQIVND in the germline V gene (reference sequence). The CDR3 is 14 amino acids. The CDR3 region has the DNA TGTGCCAGTAAGGGACAGGGGTCCTATCAGCCCCAGCATTTT. Its protein product is CASKGQGSYQPQHF.

This clonotype was detected once. The genes are TRBV18 and TRBJ1-2, with D maybe TRBD1 (6 bases). Germline CDR1 and CDR2: KGHSH and LQKENI. The CDR3 loop spans 15 amino acids. V shed 0 bases and J shed 4 bases, with 12 bases lying between them. CDR3: CASSPPGGSGYGYTF. CDR3 DNA: TGTGCCAGCTCACCACCGGGGGGCTCTGGCTATGGCTACACCTTC.

V gene TRBV20-1 combines with J gene TRBJ2-7; 9 nucleotides align to TRBD1. The CDR3 sequence is 14 residues long. The germline V gene has CDR1 DFQATT and CDR2 SNEGSKA (reference sequence). The V segment lost 3 bases and the J segment 4 bases; nucleotides outside the gene matches: 7. Written as DNA, the CDR3 is TGCAGTGCTAGGAGGGGGGACAGGGTGTACGAGCAGTACTTC. Protein: CSARRGDRVYEQYF.

The rearrangement uses TRBV7-2 and TRBJ1-2; D unclear. The V end lost 5 bases, the J end lost 5 bases, and 12 bases lay between the germline ends. The CDR3 spans 13 residues. Germline V gene lookup returns CDR1 SGHTA and CDR2 FQGNSA. CDR3 bases: TGTGCCAGCAGCGTCGCCGGGCCTTATGGCTACACCTTC. Its protein product is CASSVAGPYGYTF.

The sample holds a few counts of this clonotype. This sequence joins TRBV4-3 and TRBJ1-1; TRBD1 might be the D (5 bases). The germline gives CDR1 LGHNA, CDR2 YSLEER. V dropped 1 base and J dropped 10 bases, with 10 bases sitting between them. The CDR3 length is 12 residues. The CDR3 spells CASSQGPGGAFF. In DNA form, the CDR3 reads TGCGCCAGCAGCCAAGGTCCGGGGGGAGCTTTCTTT.

This clonotype appeared once. The chain has TRBV5-1 and TRBJ1-3, with 7 bases fitting TRBD1. The CDR3 totals 16 residues. The trim removed 3 bases at V and 0 bases at J, leaving 6 bases unmatched. Germline V CDR1 and CDR2: SGHRS, YFSETQ. DNA for the CDR3: TGCGCCAGCAGCTCGGGACAGATGGCCTCTGGAAACACCATATATTTT. Protein sequence: CASSSGQMASGNTIYF.

This clonotype came up a few times. The J gene is TRBJ1-4, the V gene TRBV29-1; 7 nucleotides align to TRBD1. CDR3 length: 13 amino acids. V dropped 5 bases and J dropped 5; count of bases not matched to a gene: 5. Germline V lookup: CDR1 SQVTM, CDR2 ANQGSEA. CDR3 sequence (DNA): TGCAGCGTTCAGGGGGTAGGGAATGAAAAACTGTTTTTT. It yields the protein CSVQGVGNEKLFF.

This rearrangement joins TRBV6-5 to TRBJ2-5; D not certain. Germline CDR1 and CDR2: MNHEY and SVGAGI. Trimming removed 0 bases at V and 2 bases at J, with 7 bases between. The CDR3 is made up of 14 amino acids. The CDR3 bases are TGTGCCAGCAGTTACTCCTTTCAGCAAGAGACCCAGTACTTC. Encoded protein: CASSYSFQQETQYF.

The genes are TRBV28 and TRBJ2-6, with TRBD1 matching over 7 bases. V trimming: 6 bases; J trimming: 2 bases; junction bases outside the gene matches: 7. Germline CDR1 MDHEN, CDR2 SYDVKM. This CDR3 is built from 16 residues. The CDR3 nucleotides are TGTGCCAGCAGCCTACCAACAGGGGCTGGGGCCAACGTCCTGACTTTC. Translated, it gives CASSLPTGAGANVLTF.

The rearrangement uses TRBV4-3 and TRBJ2-2; 10 nucleotides agree with TRBD1. CDR3 length: 15 residues. Germline CDR1 reads LGHNA; CDR2 reads YSLEER. The trim removed 8 bases at V and 0 bases at J, leaving 3 bases unmatched. The CDR3 nucleotides read TGCGCCAGCGGGACAGGGGCCGCGAACACCGGGGAGCTGTTTTTT. Amino acids: CASGTGAANTGELFF.

The chain uses TRBV3-1 and TRBJ2-1, with 8 bases aligning to TRBD2. The CDR3 is 15 residues long. Germline assignment: CDR1 LGHDT and CDR2 YNNKEL (reference sequence). V shed 5 bases and J 7 bases; nucleotides not matched to a gene: 10. The CDR3: CASSDGLAGMNEQFF. The CDR3 DNA reads TGTGCCAGCAGCGACGGACTAGCTGGTATGAATGAGCAGTTCTTC.

This chain links TRBV4-2 with TRBJ2-7; TRBD2 matches 7 bases. From germline, CDR1 is LGHNA and CDR2 YNFKEQ. The trim removed 3 bases at V and 4 bases at J, leaving 12 bases unmatched. The CDR3 extends over 16 amino acids. The CDR3 is CASSHGTAGVKYEQYF. DNA for the CDR3: TGTGCCAGCAGCCATGGGACGGCGGGAGTTAAGTACGAGCAGTACTTC.

The chain is built from TRBV28 and TRBJ2-4; D is tentatively TRBD1 or TRBD2 (6 bases each). The CDR3 is made up of 12 amino acids. Germline CDR1 is MDHEN and CDR2 is SYDVKM. The V and J ends lost 8 bases and 9 bases respectively, with 14 bases between them. CDR3 protein: CASGTQGLIQYF. The CDR3 DNA sequence: TGTGCCAGCGGAACACAGGGACTCATTCAGTACTTC.